This is a list of T cell receptor beta chains from one sample in a study of response to subunit inactivated influenza vaccine. TCRdb independently ran MiXCR on the RT-PCR reads; one entry per CDR3 protein. The sample contains approximately 700,000 distinct CDR3 sequences, about 14% of which appear only once. The source material was PBMCs from blood, sampled 14 to 15 days before vaccination. These receptors all come from a man over 45 who received an inactivated influenza vaccine. Each CDR3 is given with its conserved first and last residue. Each record gives: CDR3 DNA, CDR3 protein, V gene, J gene, D gene, clone size. D genes are given only for firm matches. Where a row states a size, it is once, few, many or the class of an expanded clone; other rows omit it.

CDR3 DNA: TGTGCCAGCAGCCCCCCTGGTTTTGACCGTAGTAGTGAGACCCAGTACTTC
CDR3 protein: CASSPPGFDRSSETQYF
V gene: TRBV9
J gene: TRBJ2-5
D gene: .
clone size: .

CDR3 DNA: TGTGCCAGCAGCCCCGCCTCGACCCTATCACCCCTCCACTTT
CDR3 protein: CASSPASTLSPLHF
V gene: TRBV7-2
J gene: TRBJ1-6
D gene: .
clone size: many

CDR3 DNA: TGTGCCAGCAGTTCCTTGGGACTAGCGGGGGAAGATACGCAGTATTTT
CDR3 protein: CASSSLGLAGEDTQYF
V gene: TRBV12-3/TRBV12-4
J gene: TRBJ2-3
D gene: TRBD2
clone size: .

CDR3 DNA: TGTGCCAGCAGCTTTCTGTCAGGGGGTCCATACGAGCAGTACTTC
CDR3 protein: CASSFLSGGPYEQYF
V gene: TRBV7-2
J gene: TRBJ2-7
D gene: TRBD1
clone size: .

CDR3 DNA: TGTGCCAGCAGCCAAGCGACGTGGGGGTTATCTTCTGAAGCTTTCTTT
CDR3 protein: CASSQATWGLSSEAFF
V gene: TRBV4-2
J gene: TRBJ1-1
D gene: .
clone size: few

CDR3 DNA: TGTGCCACCAGCGAGGGACTAGCGGGAGACACCGGGGAGCTGTTTTTT
CDR3 protein: CATSEGLAGDTGELFF
V gene: TRBV15
J gene: TRBJ2-2
D gene: TRBD2
clone size: .

CDR3 DNA: TGTGCCAGCAGTCCGCAGGGGTTGGACGGCGAAGCTTTCTTT
CDR3 protein: CASSPQGLDGEAFF
V gene: TRBV2
J gene: TRBJ1-1
D gene: .
clone size: .

CDR3 DNA: TGTGCCAGCAGTGACACACCGGGGAACACTGAAGCTTTCTTT
CDR3 protein: CASSDTPGNTEAFF
V gene: TRBV6-2/TRBV6-3
J gene: TRBJ1-1
D gene: .
clone size: .

CDR3 DNA: TGCGCCAGCAGCTACGGACAGGGGGAGTCGTATGGCTACACCTTC
CDR3 protein: CASSYGQGESYGYTF
V gene: TRBV5-1
J gene: TRBJ1-2
D gene: TRBD1
clone size: .

CDR3 DNA: TGTGCCAGCAGTTTTGTAGCCGGAGAGACCCAGTACTTC
CDR3 protein: CASSFVAGETQYF
V gene: TRBV12-3/TRBV12-4
J gene: TRBJ2-5
D gene: .
clone size: .

CDR3 DNA: TGTGCCAGCAGTTTTGAGTCTAGCAAAGAGACCCAGTACTTC
CDR3 protein: CASSFESSKETQYF
V gene: TRBV12-3/TRBV12-4
J gene: TRBJ2-5
D gene: .
clone size: many

CDR3 DNA: TGCAGCGTTGGTCTTGTCGGGGATGGAGGCTACGAGCAGTACTTC
CDR3 protein: CSVGLVGDGGYEQYF
V gene: TRBV29-1
J gene: TRBJ2-7
D gene: .
clone size: .

CDR3 DNA: TGTGCCAGCAATCGAGCGGGGGGTGGCGAGCAGTACTTC
CDR3 protein: CASNRAGGGEQYF
V gene: TRBV6-1
J gene: TRBJ2-7
D gene: TRBD2
clone size: .

CDR3 DNA: TGTGCCAGCAGTTTCCCGGGACAGGGGCGCAGCACCGGGGAGCTGTTTTTT
CDR3 protein: CASSFPGQGRSTGELFF
V gene: TRBV12-3/TRBV12-4
J gene: TRBJ2-2
D gene: TRBD1
clone size: many

CDR3 DNA: TGTGCCAGCAGCTTACTCGCACTCTCCTCGATCAACAATGAGCAGTTCTTC
CDR3 protein: CASSLLALSSINNEQFF
V gene: TRBV7-2
J gene: TRBJ2-1
D gene: .
clone size: .

CDR3 DNA: TGCAGCGTGACAGGGGCCGTAGACAATGAGCAGTTCTTC
CDR3 protein: CSVTGAVDNEQFF
V gene: TRBV29-1
J gene: TRBJ2-1
D gene: TRBD1
clone size: few

CDR3 DNA: TGTGCCAGCAGCTCCGGCACCGGGACAGCCTACGAGCAGTACTTC
CDR3 protein: CASSSGTGTAYEQYF
V gene: TRBV11-2
J gene: TRBJ2-7
D gene: TRBD1
clone size: .

CDR3 DNA: TGTGCCAGCAGTCCCGGGACAGGACTCTATGGCTACACCTTC
CDR3 protein: CASSPGTGLYGYTF
V gene: TRBV28
J gene: TRBJ1-2
D gene: TRBD1
clone size: few

CDR3 DNA: TGTGCCACCCCCAGCGGGAGTGGGTTGCGGGGAGAGACCCAGTACTTC
CDR3 protein: CATPSGSGLRGETQYF
V gene: TRBV24-1
J gene: TRBJ2-5
D gene: TRBD2
clone size: many

CDR3 DNA: TGTGCCAGCAGTTACAAGGTGTCGTTGGGGGCCAACGTCCTGACTTTC
CDR3 protein: CASSYKVSLGANVLTF
V gene: TRBV6-2/TRBV6-3
J gene: TRBJ2-6
D gene: .
clone size: .

CDR3 DNA: TGTGCCAGCAGCCAAGATGGGCTAAGCCTCTCCTACAATGAGCAGTCCTTC
CDR3 protein: CASSQDGLSLSYNEQSF
V gene: TRBV3-1
J gene: TRBJ2-1
D gene: .
clone size: once

CDR3 DNA: TGCAGCGGTAGAGGGACTAGCGGGAGATCTAGCACAGATACGCAGTATTTT
CDR3 protein: CSGRGTSGRSSTDTQYF
V gene: TRBV29-1
J gene: TRBJ2-3
D gene: TRBD2
clone size: few

CDR3 DNA: TGCAGTGCTAGAGCTAGCGTCCTTTCCTACGAGCAGTACTTC
CDR3 protein: CSARASVLSYEQYF
V gene: TRBV20-1
J gene: TRBJ2-7
D gene: .
clone size: few

CDR3 DNA: TGTGCCAGTAGTCCCATAGCGGGAGACTTCACCGGGGAGCTGTTTTTT
CDR3 protein: CASSPIAGDFTGELFF
V gene: TRBV19
J gene: TRBJ2-2
D gene: TRBD2
clone size: few

CDR3 DNA: TGCAGTGCTGCCCGTCCGAGCTCCTACGAGCAGTACTTC
CDR3 protein: CSAARPSSYEQYF
V gene: TRBV20-1
J gene: TRBJ2-7
D gene: .
clone size: .

CDR3 DNA: TGTGCCAGCAGTCCCGGAGTGAACACCTACGAGCAGTACTTC
CDR3 protein: CASSPGVNTYEQYF
V gene: TRBV12-3/TRBV12-4
J gene: TRBJ2-7
D gene: .
clone size: .

CDR3 DNA: TGTGCCAGCAGTTTAGGGGACAGGGCTAGCGGGAGGAACACCTACGAGCAGTACTTC
CDR3 protein: CASSLGDRASGRNTYEQYF
V gene: TRBV27
J gene: TRBJ2-7
D gene: TRBD2
clone size: .

CDR3 DNA: TGCGCCAGCAGCCAAGATGTGGGGGGAAGGGGACCCTGGGGCAATCAGCCCCAGCATTTT
CDR3 protein: CASSQDVGGRGPWGNQPQHF
V gene: TRBV4-1
J gene: TRBJ1-5
D gene: .
clone size: many